The 31 T cell receptor beta chains in this list originate from one sample, sequenced in a study of Ad26.COV2.S vaccination and SARS-CoV-2 variants. The data were produced by immunoSEQ multiplex PCR, yet TCRdb's version contains in-frame clones alone and is incomplete. The repertoire holds about 420,000 clones, with around nine tenths as singletons. Treatment meaning: roughly 20 received Ad26.COV2.S at low or high dose, single or two shots; roughly five received placebo; per-sample allocation not given. After the first vaccine or placebo injection, samples were drawn on day 63. Sequences were derived from peripheral blood, sampled in a trial of Ad26.COV2.S vaccine versus placebo. These receptors came from a person between 18 and 59 years old who received the Ad26.COV2.S COVID-19 vaccine or a placebo.

The count of this clone is one. This sequence joins TRBV4-3 and TRBJ2-3, with D unclear. V lost 0 bases and J 4 bases, leaving 14 bases between the germline ends. The CDR3 is 16 amino acids. Per germline, CDR1 LGHNA and CDR2 YSLEER. CDR3 residues: CASSQDTHGRADTQYF. The CDR3 DNA reads TGCGCCAGCAGCCAAGATACTCATGGCCGGGCAGATACGCAGTATTTT.

The rearrangement joins TRBV11-3 to TRBJ2-1, with a weak D call TRBD2 (7 bases). V was pared by 5 bases and J by 4 bases, with 30 bases between. The CDR3 extends over 20 amino acids. Per germline, CDR1 SGHNT and CDR2 YENEEA. Written as DNA, the CDR3 is TGTGCCAGCAGCATCCGGAGGGGGGGTAGGAGCCTCGGGAGTTACAATGAGCAGTTCTTC. It yields the protein CASSIRRGGRSLGSYNEQFF.

The chain employs TRBV5-1 and TRBJ2-3; no definite D call. Germline CDR1 is SGHRS and CDR2 is YFSETQ. CDR3 length: 14 amino acids. V lost 0 bases, J lost 5 bases, and 10 bases lay in between. Written as DNA, the CDR3 is TGCGCCAGCAGCTTGGCCGGCCGCGGAGATACGCAGTATTTT. Translated: CASSLAGRGDTQYF.

The rearrangement links TRBV19 to TRBJ1-5; D might be TRBD1 (5 bases). The germline V and J ends were trimmed by 7 bases and 2 bases, with 18 bases remaining between them. CDR1 and CDR2 from the germline V gene are LNHDA and SQIVND (reference sequence). The CDR3 has 16 residues. The CDR3 DNA reads TGTGCCAGTACCCAATGGGCAGGGAAGGGCAATCAGCCCCAGCATTTT. Residues: CASTQWAGKGNQPQHF.

This chain connects TRBV2 to TRBJ1-5, with TRBD1 matching 9 bases. The CDR3 totals 14 residues. Trimming removed 5 bases from V and 4 bases from J; junction bases left unmatched: 3. The germline V gene has CDR1 SNHLY and CDR2 FYNNEI. Here the CDR3 reads CASSRGQGNQPQHF. The CDR3 region has the DNA TGTGCCAGCAGTCGCGGACAGGGGAATCAGCCCCAGCATTTT.

CDR3 sequence (DNA): TGCGCCAGCAGCCCCACCATCCGGGGGCTGGGTAGTTCACCCCTCCACTTT. It encodes CASSPTIRGLGSSPLHF. The V gene is TRBV5-1, the J gene TRBJ1-6, with a tentative D call TRBD1 (6 bases). Germline V lookup: CDR1 SGHRS, CDR2 YFSETQ. The V gene lost 4 bases and the J gene lost 9 bases, with 23 bases spanning the gap. This CDR3 has 17 residues.

This clone showed up just a few times. The chain combines TRBV7-2 with TRBJ2-7, with a possible D match to TRBD2 (5 bases). The CDR3 has 12 amino acids. V lost 1 base, J lost 4 bases, and 5 bases lay in between. CDR1 SGHTA and CDR2 FQGNSA come from the germline V gene. The CDR3 is CASSLGEYEQYF. The CDR3 nucleotides read TGTGCCAGCAGCTTAGGGGAGTACGAGCAGTACTTC.

This chain uses TRBV4-2 with TRBJ1-1, with TRBD1 as a possible D gene (6 bases). Germline CDR1 is LGHNA and CDR2 is YNFKEQ. V lost 1 base and J 1 base, leaving 7 bases between the germline ends. This CDR3 region has 14 residues. CDR3: CASSQGQENTEAFF. The DNA for the CDR3 is TGTGCCAGCAGCCAAGGACAGGAGAACACTGAAGCTTTCTTT.

The rearrangement joins TRBV6-2 or TRBV6-3 to TRBJ2-7; TRBD1 matches at 9 bases. Germline trimming cut 5 bases from V and 3 bases from J; bases unmatched to any gene: 5. The CDR3 is 14 amino acids. The germline gives CDR1 MNHEY, CDR2 SVGEGT. The CDR3 reads CASSRGQGSYEQYF. CDR3 bases: TGTGCCAGCAGTAGGGGACAGGGAAGCTACGAGCAGTACTTC.

On this clone: The sample contains more than one DNA sequence encoding this CDR3. The chain uses TRBV7-9 and TRBJ1-3, with D possibly matching TRBD1 (5 bases). This CDR3 comprises 12 residues. The V gene lost 5 bases and the J gene lost 4 bases, with 6 bases spanning the gap. The germline V gene has CDR1 SEHNR and CDR2 FQNEAQ (reference sequence). CDR3 sequence: CASSRGGNTIYF. The CDR3 coding sequence is TGTGCCAGCAGCCGGGGGGGAAACACCATATATTTT.

This clone has a handful of counts. This sequence joins TRBV10-1 and TRBJ2-7; D uncertain. The V gene lost 6 bases and the J gene lost 5 bases, with 14 bases spanning the gap. Per germline, CDR1 WNHNN and CDR2 SYGVQD (reference sequence). The CDR3 has 13 amino acids. CDR3 amino acids: CASSPGALNEQYF. In DNA, the CDR3 is TGCGCCAGCAGCCCCGGAGCCCTAAACGAGCAGTACTTC.

The chain has TRBV11-1 and TRBJ2-2; D unclear. Trimming removed 2 bases from V and 10 bases from J, with 11 bases in between. The CDR3 consists of 13 residues. From germline, CDR1 is SGHAT and CDR2 FQDESV (reference sequence). In nucleotides, the CDR3 is TGTGCCAGCAGCTTATTCTCGCTCGAGGAGCTGTTTTTT. Translation gives CASSLFSLEELFF.

The rearrangement uses TRBV28 and TRBJ1-4; TRBD1 aligns across 8 bases. Germline V CDR1 and CDR2: MDHEN, SYDVKM. The J segment lost 10 bases and the V segment lost 6 bases, leaving 10 bases of the junction unmatched. The CDR3 sequence is 14 residues long. CDR3 DNA sequence: TGTGCCAGCAGGAAGACAGGGGAGGGCGGAAAACTGTTTTTT. Translation gives CASRKTGEGGKLFF.

A few counts support this clone. The chain has TRBV7-2 and TRBJ2-7; no clear D gene. V dropped 1 base and J dropped 3 bases, with 7 bases sitting between them. Germline V CDR1 and CDR2: SGHTA, FQGNSA. There are 13 residues in the CDR3. This chain's CDR3 is CASSLEVFYEQYF. The CDR3 DNA reads TGTGCCAGCAGCTTAGAGGTCTTCTACGAGCAGTACTTC.

V gene TRBV2 combines with J gene TRBJ2-5, with 10 bases aligning to TRBD1. CDR1 and CDR2 from the germline V gene are SNHLY and FYNNEI. With V trimmed by 1 base and J by 5 bases, 7 bases remained unmatched. The CDR3 is 16 amino acids. CDR3 residues: CASSEVGTGVSETQYF. Here the CDR3 DNA reads TGTGCCAGCAGTGAAGTGGGGACAGGGGTTTCGGAGACCCAGTACTTC.

The rearrangement joins TRBV3-1 (or the pseudogene TRBV3-2) to TRBJ2-7; D is uncertain. Deletions cut 10 bases from V and 5 bases from J, with 15 bases between. The germline CDR1 and CDR2 sequences are LGHDT and YNNKEL (reference sequence). This CDR3 comprises 12 residues. CDR3 sequence reads: CATFRALHEQYF. The CDR3 coding sequence is TGTGCCACCTTCCGGGCCCTCCACGAGCAGTACTTC.

This chain joins TRBV11-2 and TRBJ1-1; D is perhaps TRBD1 (6 bases). The germline V gene encodes CDR1 SGHAT and CDR2 FQNNGV. Trimming shortened V by 5 bases and J by 4 bases, and 11 bases separated the two germline ends. This CDR3 has 13 residues. The CDR3 DNA sequence: TGTGCCAGCAGCCTGACAGGTCCCACTGAAGCTTTCTTT. This translates into CASSLTGPTEAFF.

Only one count was recorded for this clone. The identical CDR3 is also encoded by other nucleotide sequences in the sample. The chain carries TRBV9 and TRBJ1-1, with TRBD1 matching 9 bases. Germline CDR1 reads SGDLS; CDR2 reads YYNGEE. V shed 2 bases, J shed 5 bases, and the junction held 1 base outside the gene matches. The CDR3 covers 13 residues. The CDR3 spells CASSVGQGTEAFF. The CDR3 DNA sequence: TGTGCCAGCAGCGTCGGACAGGGGACTGAAGCTTTCTTT.

This rearrangement joins TRBV14 to TRBJ2-7; TRBD1 agrees at 11 bases. Per the germline V gene, CDR1 is SGHDN and CDR2 is FVKESK. The CDR3 sequence is 15 residues long. The V gene end was trimmed by 4 bases and the J gene end by 2 bases; junction bases not matched to a gene: 4. The CDR3 reads CASSPWDRGAYEQYF. As DNA, the CDR3 is TGTGCCAGCAGCCCCTGGGACAGGGGGGCCTACGAGCAGTACTTC.

The CDR3 region has the DNA TGTGCCACCAGCATCGGAGAGGAGCGGGAGCAGTACTTC. It specifies CATSIGEEREQYF. The genes are TRBV15 and TRBJ2-7, with D possibly matching TRBD2 (5 bases). The V gene's germline CDR1 is LNHNV and CDR2 YYDKDF (reference sequence). Between the trimmed V and J ends, which lost 4 bases and 7 bases, there was a span of 14 bases. CDR3 length: 13 residues. The full variable domain, rest sourced from reference TRBV15 and TRBJ2-7, is DAMVIQNPRYQVTQFGKPVTLSCSQTLNHNVMYWYQQKSSQAPKLLFHYYDKDFNNEADTPDNFQSRRPNTSFCFLDIRSPGLGDTAMYLCATSIGEEREQYFGPGTRLTVT.

This sequence joins TRBV28 and TRBJ1-1; D is unclear. The germline CDR1 and CDR2 sequences are MDHEN and SYDVKM. The CDR3 consists of 15 residues. Trimming took 2 bases from V and 5 from J, leaving 15 bases between them. CDR3 sequence reads: CASSLAGREATEAFF. CDR3 sequence (DNA): TGTGCCAGCAGTTTAGCCGGTAGGGAGGCTACTGAAGCTTTCTTT.

This clone occurred once. The chain uses TRBV27 and TRBJ2-5; possibly TRBD2 for D (5 bases). Germline loops: CDR1 MNHEY, CDR2 SMNVEV (reference sequence). Trimming left V 3 bases short and J 3 bases short, with 11 bases between. The CDR3 covers 14 residues. CDR3 DNA sequence: TGTGCCAGCAGTTTTGAGTGGGGAGAAGAGACCCAGTACTTC. Its translation: CASSFEWGEETQYF.

CDR3 bases: TGTGCCAGCAGCCCCGGGCGGGCCTGGGATACGCAGTATTTT. Its protein product is CASSPGRAWDTQYF. The chain employs TRBV9 and TRBJ2-3; D is possibly TRBD2 (5 bases). Germline CDR1 is SGDLS and CDR2 is YYNGEE. This CDR3 spans 14 amino acids. V lost 4 bases and J 6 bases, leaving 15 bases between the germline ends.

The V call is TRBV9, the J call TRBJ2-7, with D perhaps TRBD2 (6 bases). Trimming took 2 bases from V and 5 from J, leaving 14 bases between them. Germline assignment: CDR1 SGDLS and CDR2 YYNGEE. This CDR3 is built from 14 residues. CDR3 protein: CASSVGWRANEQYF. For the CDR3, the DNA is TGTGCCAGCAGCGTCGGCTGGAGGGCTAACGAGCAGTACTTC.

This sequence joins TRBV7-9 and TRBJ2-5, with D possibly being TRBD2 (7 bases). Trimming cost V 1 base and J 4 bases, with 13 bases left between them. The CDR3 is 15 amino acids. Germline V lookup: CDR1 SEHNR, CDR2 FQNEAQ (reference sequence). Written as DNA, the CDR3 is TGTGCCAGCAGCTTAGGGGGGGGCTCGGCAGAGACCCAGTACTTC. Translating gives CASSLGGGSAETQYF.

V gene TRBV7-9 combines with J gene TRBJ2-5; 8 bases are shared with TRBD2. The V segment lost 0 bases and the J segment 9 bases; nucleotides outside the gene matches: 6. The germline CDR1 and CDR2 sequences are SEHNR and FQNEAQ (reference sequence). This CDR3 spans 14 amino acids. DNA of the CDR3: TGTGCCAGCAGCTTAGCAGCGGGGGAAGGGGCCCAGTACTTC. Translating it yields CASSLAAGEGAQYF.

The rearrangement links TRBV3-1 (or the pseudogene TRBV3-2) to TRBJ1-3; D gene ambiguous. CDR3 size: 16 residues. Germline loops: CDR1 LGHDT, CDR2 YNNKEL (reference sequence). The V and J ends lost 6 bases and 9 bases respectively, with 24 bases between them. The CDR3 here is CASSPPIGVRDGTIYF. The DNA for the CDR3 is TGTGCCAGCAGTCCACCGATCGGGGTCCGCGATGGCACCATATATTTT.

The chain couples TRBV5-4 to TRBJ1-3; tentatively, D is TRBD1 (6 bases). This CDR3 has 15 residues. The V end lost 4 bases, the J end lost 4 bases, and 15 bases lay between the germline ends. Per the germline V gene, CDR1 is SGHNT and CDR2 is YYREEE (reference sequence). CDR3 nucleotide sequence: TGTGCCAGCAGCCGAGGGGGGGGTGAAGGAAACACCATATATTTT. It yields the protein CASSRGGGEGNTIYF.

The rearrangement joins TRBV5-1 to TRBJ2-5; 7 nucleotides match TRBD2. V lost 0 bases and J lost 1; bases outside the gene matches: 3. CDR1 and CDR2 from the germline V gene are SGHRS and YFSETQ. CDR3 size: 15 residues. The DNA for the CDR3 is TGCGCCAGCAGCTTGGCCAGGGAGGGCCAAGAGACCCAGTACTTC. Protein sequence: CASSLAREGQETQYF.

This sequence joins TRBV7-2 and TRBJ1-1, with D uncertain. CDR3 length equals 14 residues. The germline V gene encodes CDR1 SGHTA and CDR2 FQGNSA. V was trimmed by 6 bases and J by 6 bases, leaving 17 bases between them. CDR3 coding DNA: TGTGCCAGCAGTTTAAACGGGGTCTCGGCTGAAGCTTTCTTT. It specifies CASSLNGVSAEAFF.

The rearrangement links TRBV4-1 to TRBJ2-5; 7 bases fit TRBD1. Unmatched junction bases numbered 6, after V lost 3 bases and J lost 2 bases. Germline loops: CDR1 MGHRA, CDR2 YSYEKL. The CDR3 covers 15 residues. The CDR3 loop is CASSHLDRPQETQYF. CDR3 DNA sequence: TGCGCCAGCAGCCACCTGGACAGGCCACAAGAGACCCAGTACTTC.